The 21 T cell receptor beta chains below come from one sample, sequenced in a study of T cells expressing NK-cell markers. TCRdb reprocessed the 5' RACE reads, keeping one entry per CDR3 protein, no DNA. The data include roughly 160,000 distinct CDR3 sequences; the top ten clones carry roughly 18%. The specimen was blood T cells: a sorted CD56 or NKG2C T cell subset, CD4+ or CD8+ T cells, or bulk PBMC T cells (not recorded which). All receptors derive from a woman between 18 and 69 years old in good health.

The chain uses TRBV18 and TRBJ1-1. The CDR3 is made up of 15 amino acids. Germline CDR1 KGHSH, CDR2 LQKENI. The CDR3 sequence: CASSPPKTLNTEAFF.

The chain combines TRBV7-9 with TRBJ1-2. The CDR3 is 15 residues long. Germline V CDR1 and CDR2: SEHNR, FQNEAQ (reference sequence). The CDR3: CASSTYLTENYGYTF.

The chain couples TRBV11-2 to TRBJ2-5; there is no DNA to check the TCRdb D call of TRBD2. This CDR3 region has 15 residues. The germline gives CDR1 SGHAT, CDR2 FQNNGV. CDR3 region: CASSRTSGSIGTQYF.

The chain employs TRBV7-3 and TRBJ2-3; lacking DNA, the TRBD1 call made by TCRdb goes unchecked. Germline loops: CDR1 SGHTA, CDR2 FQGTGA. The CDR3 is 16 residues long. The CDR3 sequence: CASSLSPGVGTDTQYF.

The chain links TRBV7-3 to TRBJ1-2; no DNA is available, so the TRBD1 call from TCRdb remains unchecked. Per the germline V gene, CDR1 is SGHTA and CDR2 is FQGTGA. This CDR3 region has 14 residues. This CDR3 reads CASSPRTGGYGYTF.

The chain combines TRBV10-3 with TRBJ2-3; TCRdb designates TRBD1, a call that cannot be tested without DNA. CDR1 ENHRY and CDR2 SYGVKD come from the germline V gene. This CDR3 contains 15 residues. The CDR3 reads CAISAGQASTDTQYF.

J is TRBJ2-3 and V is TRBV4-2; TCRdb indicates TRBD1, and absent DNA this call remains unverified. Looked up from germline, CDR1 is LGHNA and CDR2 is YNFKEQ. The CDR3 consists of 15 residues. The CDR3: CASSPGVGAADTQYF.

The gene calls are TRBV6-5 and TRBJ2-1; the TCRdb call, TRBD1, lacks DNA for checking. Germline V gene sequence: CDR1 MNHEY, CDR2 SVGAGI. The CDR3 is 15 amino acids. The CDR3 reads CASSYTGGLYNEQFF.

The chain joins TRBV7-2 to TRBJ1-2. The germline V gene encodes CDR1 SGHTA and CDR2 FQGNSA. The CDR3 is 14 residues long. The CDR3 here is CASSLSGTGYGYTF.

The chain joins TRBV7-9 to TRBJ1-5. The CDR3 extends over 14 amino acids. The germline gives CDR1 SEHNR, CDR2 FQNEAQ (reference sequence). CDR3 sequence: CASSPGDSNQPQHF.

This chain links TRBV20-1 with TRBJ1-3. Germline-derived CDR1 and CDR2 are DFQATT and SNEGSKA (reference sequence). The length of the CDR3 is 16 residues. Here the CDR3 reads CSARDPGPNSGNTIYF.

This chain links TRBV29-1 with TRBJ2-1; with no DNA, the TCRdb D assignment of TRBD2 cannot be verified. Germline CDR1 and CDR2: SQVTM and ANQGSEA. The CDR3 consists of 12 residues. The CDR3 sequence: CSTSRAYNEQFF.

CDR3 region: CASSEGQGRLGEQFF. The V call is TRBV6-1, the J call TRBJ2-1. The CDR3 extends over 15 amino acids. Germline V gene lookup returns CDR1 MNHNS and CDR2 SASEGT.

CDR3 sequence reads: CASSLGLAGYQETQYF. This chain uses TRBV18 with TRBJ2-5; TCRdb selects TRBD2, and the lack of DNA leaves this call unchecked. Germline CDR1 is KGHSH and CDR2 is LQKENI. The CDR3 sequence is 16 residues long.

This clonotype ranks as medium-sized in terms of frequency. V gene TRBV5-1 combines with J gene TRBJ2-2; TCRdb lists TRBD2, though no DNA is available to test this call. This CDR3 is built from 17 residues. Germline V lookup: CDR1 SGHRS, CDR2 YFSETQ. This chain's CDR3 is CASSSKGLADYTGELFF.

The gene calls are TRBV7-2 and TRBJ2-7; the D call from TCRdb, TRBD2, cannot be confirmed without DNA. Germline CDR1 and CDR2: SGHTA and FQGNSA. The CDR3 runs to 14 residues. CDR3 protein: CASSAPGLAYEQYF.

The CDR3 loop reads CASSLSHLRGAFF. The rearrangement joins TRBV4-1 to TRBJ1-1; checking the TCRdb D call of TRBD1 is not possible without DNA. Germline CDR1 and CDR2: MGHRA and YSYEKL. This CDR3 comprises 13 residues.

The V gene is TRBV16, the J gene TRBJ1-6; lacking DNA, the TRBD1 call made by TCRdb goes unchecked. The germline gives CDR1 KGHSY, CDR2 FQNENV. The CDR3 has 16 residues. The CDR3 spells CASSQGGAGRDSPLHF.

This chain uses TRBV2 with TRBJ2-1; TCRdb picks TRBD1, but there is no DNA to check that call. Germline CDR1 and CDR2: SNHLY and FYNNEI. The CDR3 is 11 residues long. The CDR3 reads CASNREYEQFF.

This chain uses TRBV11-2 with TRBJ2-1; TCRdb returns TRBD2, unconfirmable since there is no DNA. The germline V gene has CDR1 SGHAT and CDR2 FQNNGV. The CDR3 is 14 residues long. CDR3 loop: CASSVGLAGNEQFF.

The chain links TRBV27 to TRBJ2-7; without DNA, the TCRdb call of TRBD2 cannot be checked. Germline CDR1 and CDR2: MNHEY and SMNVEV (reference sequence). The CDR3 runs to 15 residues. This chain's CDR3 is CASSFAGGPSYEQYF.